Below are 14 T cell receptor beta chains sequenced from a single sample in a study of tumor-infiltrating lymphocytes in oesophageal squamous cell carcinoma. TCRdb redid the calling of the PCR reads with MiXCR, one entry per CDR3 protein. The data contain just under 20,000 distinct CDR3 sequences, more than 35% of them singletons. The specimen sequenced was esophageal tumor tissue. These receptors were collected from a male donor with esophageal squamous cell carcinoma.

This clonotype was picked up a small number of times. This sequence joins TRBV7-2 and TRBJ2-7, with D perhaps being TRBD1 or TRBD2 (5 bases each). Trimming took 2 bases from V and 7 from J, leaving 15 bases between them. Germline values: CDR1 SGHTA, CDR2 FQGNSA. The CDR3 sequence is 14 residues long. In DNA form, the CDR3 reads TGTGCCAGCAGCTTACTAGCCTCTGAGGGGGAGCAGTACTTC. Its protein product is CASSLLASEGEQYF.

V and J are TRBV6-1 and TRBJ2-3, with D tentatively TRBD1 (5 bases). The last part of the DNA fits TRBJ2-2 better; the J call may be wrong. The CDR3 extends over 15 amino acids. CDR1 and CDR2 from the germline V gene are MNHNS and SASEGT. DNA for the CDR3: TGTGCCAGCAGTGAAGGGTCAGGGTTCACCGGGGAGCTGTTTTTT. Translating it yields CASSEGSGFTGELFF.

The chain links TRBV5-1 to TRBJ2-3, with D maybe TRBD2 (6 bases). Germline CDR1 and CDR2: SGHRS and YFSETQ. V dropped 2 bases and J dropped 14 bases, with 30 bases sitting between them. This CDR3 has 17 residues. The CDR3 DNA is TGCGCCAGCAGCTTACATAGCGGCCTAACGAACACCGGGGAGCTGTATTTT. Protein sequence: CASSLHSGLTNTGELYF.

This clonotype was seen only a few times. This rearrangement joins TRBV7-3 to TRBJ2-5, with D unresolved. The CDR3 extends over 13 amino acids. CDR1 and CDR2 (germline): SGHTA, FQGTGA. Trimming pared 3 bases from V and 2 bases from J, leaving 7 bases between. CDR3 protein: CASSLISQETQYF. DNA for the CDR3: TGTGCCAGCAGCTTGATTAGTCAAGAGACCCAGTACTTC.

There are many counts of this clonotype. The J gene is TRBJ1-4, the V gene TRBV27; D may be TRBD1 (5 bases). From germline, CDR1 is MNHEY and CDR2 SMNVEV (reference sequence). V was trimmed by 0 bases and J by 7 bases, leaving 15 bases between them. The CDR3 extends over 16 amino acids. CDR3 residues: CASSLSSGMGGEKLFF. The DNA of the CDR3 is TGTGCCAGCAGTTTATCATCAGGGATGGGCGGTGAAAAACTGTTTTTT.

This clonotype came up many times. This sequence joins TRBV27 and TRBJ2-5; D is unclear. Trimming removed 1 base from V and 5 bases from J, with 14 bases in between. Germline CDR1 reads MNHEY; CDR2 reads SMNVEV (reference sequence). The CDR3 extends over 15 amino acids. CDR3 sequence reads: CASSLYPPPRETQYF. The DNA for the CDR3 is TGTGCCAGCAGTTTATATCCCCCTCCCCGGGAGACCCAGTACTTC.

The chain combines TRBV27 with TRBJ2-4, with TRBD2 matching 8 bases. The last part of the DNA fits TRBJ2-5 better; the J call may be wrong. Germline CDR1 reads MNHEY; CDR2 reads SMNVEV (reference sequence). The CDR3 is made up of 14 amino acids. CDR3 nucleotides: TGTGCCAGCAGTTCACGGGGGGGGCAAGAGACCCAGTACTTC. Translated, it gives CASSSRGGQETQYF.

The chain links TRBV7-6 to TRBJ2-2, with TRBD1 identical over 7 bases. The length of the CDR3 is 14 residues. Unmatched junction bases numbered 5, after V lost 4 bases and J lost 6 bases. Looked up from germline, CDR1 is SGHVS and CDR2 is FNYEAQ. CDR3: CASSSRQGSGELFF. The DNA for the CDR3 is TGTGCCAGCAGCTCAAGACAGGGTTCCGGGGAGCTGTTTTTT.

This clonotype was recorded many times. The J gene is TRBJ2-3, the V gene TRBV6-4, with 8 bases that match TRBD1. The CDR3 consists of 15 residues. The germline gives CDR1 MRHNA, CDR2 SNTAGT. Trimming removed 6 bases from V and 0 bases from J; junction bases left unmatched: 5. CDR3: CASRRQGRSTDTQYF. Written as DNA, the CDR3 is TGTGCCAGCAGAAGACAGGGGAGAAGCACAGATACGCAGTATTTT.

Only a few counts were recorded for this clonotype. This sequence joins TRBV28 and TRBJ2-7, with D unresolved. V lost 1 base and J 1 base, leaving 8 bases between the germline ends. Germline V gene lookup returns CDR1 MDHEN and CDR2 SYDVKM. The length of the CDR3 is 14 residues. The CDR3 region has the DNA TGTGCCAGCAGTTTATTTCCCGGGTCCTACGAGCAGTACTTC. Translated, it gives CASSLFPGSYEQYF.

By proportion, this clonotype is large. The chain links TRBV24-1 to TRBJ1-4, with a tentative D call TRBD1 (6 bases). V was shortened by 4 bases and J by 3 bases, with 11 bases between the two germline ends. From germline, CDR1 is KGHDR and CDR2 SFDVKD. The CDR3 is 15 amino acids. The CDR3 spells CATSDPGAANEKLFF. The CDR3 nucleotides are TGTGCCACCAGTGACCCAGGGGCGGCTAATGAAAAACTGTTTTTT.

V usage is TRBV12-3 or TRBV12-4 and J usage is TRBJ2-5; 8 bases align to TRBD2. The J call is uncertain, as TRBJ2-7 better fits the DNA end. CDR3 length equals 20 residues. The CDR3: CASSLIRSDLLAGLPYEQYF. In nucleotides, the CDR3 is TGTGCCAGCAGTTTAATACGGTCGGATCTTCTAGCGGGCCTCCCCTACGAGCAGTACTTC.

There are a few counts of this clonotype. V and J are TRBV7-8 and TRBJ2-6; 9 bases are a match to TRBD1. The germline V gene has CDR1 SGHVS and CDR2 FQNEAQ. The CDR3 covers 18 residues. V trimming: 3 bases; J trimming: 2 bases; junction bases outside the gene matches: 8. CDR3: CASSFFGDRVPGANVLTF. The CDR3, as DNA: TGTGCCAGCAGCTTCTTCGGGGACAGGGTCCCTGGGGCCAACGTCCTGACTTTC. The full variable domain, in which reference TRBV7-8 and TRBJ2-6 provide the parts outside the CDR3, is GAGVSQSPRYKVAKRGQDVALRCDPISGHVSLFWYQQALGQGPEFLTYFQNEAQLDKSGLPSDRFFAERPEGSVSTLKIQRTQQEDSAVYLCASSFFGDRVPGANVLTFGAGSRLTVL.

Details on this clonotype: This CDR3 is missing its conserved last phenylalanine or tryptophan, likely due to a read error. The limits of the CDR3 on the DNA are not certain, so only TCRdb's listed CDR3 is given. V gene TRBV6-6 combines with J gene TRBJ2-7. CDR1 MNHNY and CDR2 SVGAGI come from the germline V gene (reference sequence). The CDR3 totals 11 residues, both ends included. CDR3 sequence reads: CASSYSYITAS.